Listed below are T cell receptor beta chains from one sample, sequenced in a study of blood T cell repertoires in COVID-19. The protocol was immunoSEQ multiplex PCR, while the TCRdb copy is restricted to in-frame clones and leaves out a portion. The data contain approximately 68,000 clones, about 80% of them singletons. Sequencing was done on a sample of peripheral blood. The receptor source for this set is a woman aged 55-70 years with acute or convalescent COVID-19. The CDR3 runs from the conserved cysteine through the conserved F or W. A D gene is named only where the DNA matches it firmly. Expanded clones are given a class, and other clones once, few, many or no size at all.

V,D,size,J,DNA,CDR3
TRBV6-6,NA,NA,TRBJ2-4,TGTGCCAGCAGCCCGGGGGGCTTAGCCAAAAACATTCAGTACTTC,CASSPGGLAKNIQYF
TRBV5-1,TRBD2,once,TRBJ2-2,TGCGCCAGCAGCACTACCGGGACCGGGGGGACCGGGGAGCTGTTTTTT,CASSTTGTGGTGELFF
TRBV19,TRBD1,NA,TRBJ1-5,TGTGCCAGTAGTTGGGACAGGGATAGCAATCAGCCCCAGCATTTT,CASSWDRDSNQPQHF
TRBV15,NA,NA,TRBJ1-1,TGTGCCACCAGCAGAGGTTACTTAGGGGAGGGGAACACTGAAGCTTTCTTT,CATSRGYLGEGNTEAFF
TRBV6-5,TRBD2,NA,TRBJ2-3,TGTGCCACCCAGGACGCGGGGGGATCGTATTTT,CATQDAGGSYF
TRBV6-5,NA,NA,TRBJ2-6,TGTGCCAGCAAACGGGAAGGCTCTGGGGCCAACGTCCTGACTTTC,CASKREGSGANVLTF
TRBV5-1,NA,NA,TRBJ1-1,TGCGCCAGCAGCTTGGATGGAGGGATGAACACTGAAGCTTTCTTT,CASSLDGGMNTEAFF
TRBV18,NA,NA,TRBJ1-4,TGTGCCAGCTCACCACCGTACGGGGCGGGGAATGAAAAACTGTTTTTT,CASSPPYGAGNEKLFF
TRBV6-5,NA,NA,TRBJ1-5,TGTGCCAGCAGCGCTACAGGGCCCAATCAGCCCCAGCATTTT,CASSATGPNQPQHF
TRBV28,NA,medium-sized,TRBJ1-4,TGTGCCAGCAGTTTGGGGGGGGCAGAAAAACTGTTTTTT,CASSLGGAEKLFF
TRBV6-6,TRBD2,NA,TRBJ2-7,TGTGCCAGCAGTTACTCGCGGGGGGGCTACGAGCAGTACTTC,CASSYSRGGYEQYF
TRBV7-9,NA,once,TRBJ2-3,TGTGCCAGCAGCTTATCGGATACGCAGTATTTT,CASSLSDTQYF
TRBV18,TRBD1,NA,TRBJ2-3,TGTGCCAGCTCACCTCTCCAGAGTCTACAGGGGTCCACAGATACGCAGTATTTT,CASSPLQSLQGSTDTQYF
TRBV29-1,NA,NA,TRBJ2-7,TGCAGCGTTGTGGAGGGGATGGCAGGCGAGCAGTACTTC,CSVVEGMAGEQYF
TRBV6-5,NA,NA,TRBJ2-7,TGTGCCAGCAGTCTCGACAGTTCTAGCTCCTACGAGCAGTACTTC,CASSLDSSSSYEQYF
TRBV7-9,TRBD1,once,TRBJ1-2,TGTGCCAGCAGCCCCGATGGGGACAGGGGCTCCGGCTACACCTTC,CASSPDGDRGSGYTF
TRBV7-3,NA,NA,TRBJ2-2,TGTGCCAGCAGCCGTGACAAGGGGAAGACCGGGGAGCTGTTTTTT,CASSRDKGKTGELFF
TRBV7-2,NA,NA,TRBJ2-2,TGTGCCAGCAGCTTAGGGGGCCTCGGGGAGCTGTTTTTT,CASSLGGLGELFF
TRBV12-3/TRBV12-4,NA,NA,TRBJ2-7,TGTGCCAGCAGTTTCGCGGGCTACGAGCAGTACTTC,CASSFAGYEQYF
TRBV6-5,NA,NA,TRBJ1-5,TGTGCCAGCAGAGCGGGTGCGCAGCCCCAGCATTTT,CASRAGAQPQHF
TRBV2,NA,NA,TRBJ1-5,TGTGCCAGCAGCCGGGGGGAGGCTCGGCAGCCCCAGCATTTT,CASSRGEARQPQHF
TRBV4-1,TRBD1,once,TRBJ2-7,TGCGCCAGCAGCCAAGGGACAGGGTCAGGCGAGCAGTACTTC,CASSQGTGSGEQYF
TRBV19,TRBD2,NA,TRBJ2-1,TGTGCCAGTAGGGCTAGCGGGGGGTTTAAAAATGAGCAGTTCTTC,CASRASGGFKNEQFF
TRBV2,TRBD2,NA,TRBJ2-3,TGTGCCAGCAGTGACCCTAGACTAGCGGGGGGGCCTTATACGCAGTATTTT,CASSDPRLAGGPYTQYF
TRBV5-6,TRBD1,NA,TRBJ1-1,TGTGCCAGCAGCTCGTTGACAGGGGTATCCACTGAAGCTTTCTTT,CASSSLTGVSTEAFF
TRBV6-5,TRBD1,NA,TRBJ1-1,TGTGCCAGCAGTTACGAGGGGGCTATCACTGAAGCTTTCTTT,CASSYEGAITEAFF
TRBV19,TRBD1,NA,TRBJ1-2,TGTGCCAGTAGTATCGGACAGGGCGGGCATGGCTACACCTTC,CASSIGQGGHGYTF
TRBV29-1,NA,NA,TRBJ2-7,TGCAGCGCGAGGACTTTGTCATACGAGCAGTACTTC,CSARTLSYEQYF
TRBV6-5,TRBD1,NA,TRBJ2-2,TGTACCAGCACGAGGGACAGGTCGAACACCGGGGAGCTGTTTTTT,CTSTRDRSNTGELFF
TRBV4-2,NA,NA,TRBJ2-2,TGTGCCAGCAGCCAAGATACTGGCGGGGAGCTGTTTTTT,CASSQDTGGELFF
TRBV10-3,TRBD1,NA,TRBJ1-2,TGTGCCATCAGTTTTGGACAGGGTGAAGGGAAAGATGGCTACACCTTC,CAISFGQGEGKDGYTF
TRBV24-1,NA,NA,TRBJ2-5,TGTGCCACCAGTGAACCAGACAGGCACGGAGAGACCCAGTACTTC,CATSEPDRHGETQYF
TRBV5-4,NA,NA,TRBJ2-3,TGTGCCAGCAGCTTGAAGAGCGGAGATACGCAGTATTTT,CASSLKSGDTQYF
TRBV19,NA,NA,TRBJ2-5,TGTGCCAGTAGTGGGGTGAGCGGCGGGACCCCTTCAGGAGAGACCCAGTACTTC,CASSGVSGGTPSGETQYF
TRBV30,TRBD1,NA,TRBJ2-6,TGTGCCTGGAGTAAGACAGGGACTGGGGCCAACGTCCTGACTTTC,CAWSKTGTGANVLTF
TRBV2,NA,NA,TRBJ2-5,TGTGCCAGCAGTACCGGAAAGGGGGGGCAAGAGACCCAGTACTTC,CASSTGKGGQETQYF
TRBV7-8,TRBD2,NA,TRBJ2-3,TGTGCCAGCAGCCCAAGCCGCGGGGGGGCAGGAGATACGCAGTATTTT,CASSPSRGGAGDTQYF
TRBV6-2/TRBV6-3,NA,NA,TRBJ1-2,TGTGCCAGCAGTAGACATCAGACAGTGAACTATGGCTACACCTTC,CASSRHQTVNYGYTF
TRBV6-5,NA,NA,TRBJ1-6,TGTGCCAGCAGTCAGACAGGTGGGGATTCACCCCTCCACTTT,CASSQTGGDSPLHF
TRBV9,NA,NA,TRBJ1-1,TGTGCCAGCAGCGTACAGGGGAGCACTGAAGCTTTCTTT,CASSVQGSTEAFF
TRBV5-1,TRBD2,NA,TRBJ2-1,TGCGCCAGCAGCTTGAGGTCTAGCGGGGGGGCCCAAAATGAGCAGTTCTTC,CASSLRSSGGAQNEQFF